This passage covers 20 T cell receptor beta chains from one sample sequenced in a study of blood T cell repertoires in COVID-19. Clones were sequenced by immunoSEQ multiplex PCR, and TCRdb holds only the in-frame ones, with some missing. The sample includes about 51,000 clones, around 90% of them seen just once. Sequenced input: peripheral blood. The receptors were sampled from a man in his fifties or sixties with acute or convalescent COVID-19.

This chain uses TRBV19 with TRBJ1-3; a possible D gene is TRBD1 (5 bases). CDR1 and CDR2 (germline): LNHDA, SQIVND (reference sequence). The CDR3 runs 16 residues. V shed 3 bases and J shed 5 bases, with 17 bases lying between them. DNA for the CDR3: TGTGCCAGTAGTATTCTTGGAGGGGCGAAGAGAAACACCATATATTTT. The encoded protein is CASSILGGAKRNTIYF.

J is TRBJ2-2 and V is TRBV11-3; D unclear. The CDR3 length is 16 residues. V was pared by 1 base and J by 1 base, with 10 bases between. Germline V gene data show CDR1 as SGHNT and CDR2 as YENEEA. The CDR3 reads CASSLGGSRNTGELFF. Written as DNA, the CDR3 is TGTGCCAGCAGCTTAGGAGGCTCTCGGAACACCGGGGAGCTGTTTTTT.

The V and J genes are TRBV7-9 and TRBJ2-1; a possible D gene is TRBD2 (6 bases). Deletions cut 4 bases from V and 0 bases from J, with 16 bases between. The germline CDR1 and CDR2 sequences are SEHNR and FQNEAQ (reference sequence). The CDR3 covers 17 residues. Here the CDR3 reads CASSSADLANSYNEQFF. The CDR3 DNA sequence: TGTGCCAGCAGCTCGGCCGATCTAGCGAACTCCTACAATGAGCAGTTCTTC.

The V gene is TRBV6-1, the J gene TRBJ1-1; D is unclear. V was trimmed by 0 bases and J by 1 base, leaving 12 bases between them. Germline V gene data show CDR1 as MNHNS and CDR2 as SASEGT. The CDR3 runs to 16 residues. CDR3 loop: CASSEARGVANTEAFF. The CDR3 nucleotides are TGTGCCAGCAGTGAAGCCCGCGGGGTCGCGAACACTGAAGCTTTCTTT.

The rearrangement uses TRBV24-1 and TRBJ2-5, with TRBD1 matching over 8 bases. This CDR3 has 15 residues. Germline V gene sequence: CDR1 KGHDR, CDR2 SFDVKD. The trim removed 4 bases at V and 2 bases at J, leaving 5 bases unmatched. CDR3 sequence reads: CATSEHGTGQETQYF. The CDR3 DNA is TGTGCCACCAGTGAACACGGGACAGGACAAGAGACCCAGTACTTC.

CDR3 region: CATSDRAFGDRGSDTQYF. CDR3 DNA sequence: TGTGCCACCAGTGATAGGGCTTTCGGGGACAGGGGGTCAGATACGCAGTATTTT. The V call is TRBV24-1, the J call TRBJ2-3, with TRBD1 matching over 11 bases. The J segment lost 4 bases and the V segment lost 3 bases, leaving 11 bases of the junction unmatched. From germline, CDR1 is KGHDR and CDR2 SFDVKD. The CDR3 runs 18 residues.

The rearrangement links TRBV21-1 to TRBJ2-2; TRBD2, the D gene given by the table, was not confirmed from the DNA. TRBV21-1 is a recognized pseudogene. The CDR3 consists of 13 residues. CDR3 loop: CASLHERTGELFF. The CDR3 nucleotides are TGTGCCAGCCTACACGAGAGGACCGGGGAGCTGTTTTTT.

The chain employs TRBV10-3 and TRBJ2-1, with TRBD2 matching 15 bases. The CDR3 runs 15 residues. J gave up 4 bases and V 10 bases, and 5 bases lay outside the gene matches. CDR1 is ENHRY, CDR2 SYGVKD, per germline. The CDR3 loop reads CATGTSGGPYNEQFF. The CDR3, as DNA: TGTGCCACAGGGACTAGCGGGGGGCCTTACAATGAGCAGTTCTTC.

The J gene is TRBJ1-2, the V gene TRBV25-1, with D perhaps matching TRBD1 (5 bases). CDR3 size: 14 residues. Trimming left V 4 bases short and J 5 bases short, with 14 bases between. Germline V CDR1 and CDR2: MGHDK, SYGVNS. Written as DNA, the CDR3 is TGTGCCAGCAGTGGAACCGGGACTGCGTATGGCTACACCTTC. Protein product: CASSGTGTAYGYTF.

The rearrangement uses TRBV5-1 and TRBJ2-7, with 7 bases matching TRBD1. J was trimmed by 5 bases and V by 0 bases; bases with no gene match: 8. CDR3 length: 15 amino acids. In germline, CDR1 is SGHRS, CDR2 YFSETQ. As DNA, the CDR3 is TGCGCCAGCAGCTTGGGCGGCAGGGGGTATGACGAGCAGTACTTC. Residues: CASSLGGRGYDEQYF.

This CDR3 is CSASPGGAQYF. The CDR3 nucleotides read TGCAGTGCTAGCCCAGGGGGAGCCCAGTACTTC. This rearrangement joins TRBV20-1 to TRBJ2-5, with 7 bases matching TRBD1. Germline CDR1 reads DFQATT; CDR2 reads SNEGSKA (reference sequence). V dropped 3 bases and J dropped 9; count of bases not matched to a gene: 4. This CDR3 comprises 11 residues.

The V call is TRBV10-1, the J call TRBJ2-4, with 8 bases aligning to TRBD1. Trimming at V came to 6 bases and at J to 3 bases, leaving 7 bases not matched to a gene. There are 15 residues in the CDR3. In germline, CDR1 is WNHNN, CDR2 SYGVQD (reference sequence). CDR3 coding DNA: TGCGCCAGCAGCCACAGGGGGGATGGCAAAAACATTCAGTACTTC. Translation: CASSHRGDGKNIQYF.

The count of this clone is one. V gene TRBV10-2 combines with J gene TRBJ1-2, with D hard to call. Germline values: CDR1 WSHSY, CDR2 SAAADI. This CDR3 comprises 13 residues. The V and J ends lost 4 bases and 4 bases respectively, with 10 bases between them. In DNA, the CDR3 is TGCGCCAGCAGTGGTGCGACGGGCTATGGCTACACCTTC. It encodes CASSGATGYGYTF.

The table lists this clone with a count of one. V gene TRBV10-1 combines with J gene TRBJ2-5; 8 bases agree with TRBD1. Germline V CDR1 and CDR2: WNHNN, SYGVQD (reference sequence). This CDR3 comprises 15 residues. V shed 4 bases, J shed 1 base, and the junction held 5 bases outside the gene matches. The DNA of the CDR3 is TGCGCCAGCAGTGCCCGGACAGGGCGCCAAGAGACCCAGTACTTC. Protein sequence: CASSARTGRQETQYF.

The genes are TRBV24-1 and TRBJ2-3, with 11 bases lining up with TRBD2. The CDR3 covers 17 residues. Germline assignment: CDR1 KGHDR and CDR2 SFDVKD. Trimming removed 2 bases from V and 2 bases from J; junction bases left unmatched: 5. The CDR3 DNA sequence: TGTGCCACCAGTGATTGGGGTAGCGGGGGGGACACAGATACGCAGTATTTT. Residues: CATSDWGSGGDTDTQYF.

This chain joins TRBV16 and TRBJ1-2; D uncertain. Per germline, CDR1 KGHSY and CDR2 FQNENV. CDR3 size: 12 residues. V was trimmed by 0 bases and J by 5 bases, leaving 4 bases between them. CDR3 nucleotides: TGTGCCAGCAGCCAATCCAGATATGGCTACACCTTC. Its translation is CASSQSRYGYTF.

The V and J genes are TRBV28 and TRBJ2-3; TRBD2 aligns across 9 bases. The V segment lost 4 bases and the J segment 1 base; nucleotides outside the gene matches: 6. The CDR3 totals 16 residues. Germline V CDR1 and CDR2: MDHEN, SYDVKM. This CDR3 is CASSSRLAAGTDTQYF. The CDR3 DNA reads TGTGCCAGCAGTTCCCGACTAGCGGCCGGCACAGATACGCAGTATTTT.

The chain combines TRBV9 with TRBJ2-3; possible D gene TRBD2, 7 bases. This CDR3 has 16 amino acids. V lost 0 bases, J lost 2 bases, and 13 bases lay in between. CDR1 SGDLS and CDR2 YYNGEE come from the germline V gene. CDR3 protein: CASSVATGGPTDTQYF. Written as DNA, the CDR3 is TGTGCCAGCAGCGTAGCAACGGGGGGCCCCACAGATACGCAGTATTTT. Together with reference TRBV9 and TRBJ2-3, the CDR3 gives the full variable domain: DSGVTQTPKHLITATGQRVTLRCSPRSGDLSVYWYQQSLDQGLQFLIQYYNGEERAKGNILERFSAQQFPDLHSELNLSSLELGDSALYFCASSVATGGPTDTQYFGPGTRLTVL.

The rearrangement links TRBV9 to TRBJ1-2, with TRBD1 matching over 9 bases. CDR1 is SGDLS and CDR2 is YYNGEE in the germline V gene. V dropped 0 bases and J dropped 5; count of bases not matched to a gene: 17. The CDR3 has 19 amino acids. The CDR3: CASSVVGPGTGKGTYGYTF. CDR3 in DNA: TGTGCCAGCAGCGTAGTAGGTCCCGGGACAGGGAAGGGGACTTATGGCTACACCTTC.

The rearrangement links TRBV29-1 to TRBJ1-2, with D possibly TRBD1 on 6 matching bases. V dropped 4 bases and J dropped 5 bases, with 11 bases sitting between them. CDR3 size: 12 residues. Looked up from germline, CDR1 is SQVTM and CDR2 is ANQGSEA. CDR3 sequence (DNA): TGCAGCGTTGCAGGGGATCTGTATGGCTACACCTTC. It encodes CSVAGDLYGYTF.